Listed below are T cell receptor beta chains from one sample, sequenced in a study of CD8+ T cells in alopecia areata. The method was immunoSEQ multiplex PCR; TCRdb's version includes in-frame clones alone and lacks a portion of them. The table records a few hundred thousand clones, 35% to 40% of them present only once. This sample comprised CD4+ T cells sorted from blood, obtained between weeks 30 and 35, from a patient treated with tofacitinib. The source of these receptors is a human donor with alopecia areata. The CDR3 runs from the conserved cysteine through the conserved F or W. Fields, in order: V gene, clone size, J gene, D gene, CDR3 DNA, CDR3 protein. The D gene is left open where the match is weak. Clone size is given for some rows only: seen once, a few or many times, or a class if the clone is expanded.

V gene: TRBV9
clone size: few
J gene: TRBJ1-2
D gene: TRBD1
CDR3 DNA: TGTGCCAGCAGCTCGACAGGGGGAGGCTACACCTTC
CDR3 protein: CASSSTGGGYTF

V gene: TRBV6-5
clone size: -
J gene: TRBJ2-1
D gene: -
CDR3 DNA: TGTGCCAGCAGTTTCCACCGCCGGACAGATAATGAGCAGTTCTTC
CDR3 protein: CASSFHRRTDNEQFF

V gene: TRBV25-1
clone size: -
J gene: TRBJ1-4
D gene: TRBD1
CDR3 DNA: TGTGCCAGCAGTGAATTAGGTTCGAGGGACAGGCCACAAAAACTGTTTTTT
CDR3 protein: CASSELGSRDRPQKLFF

V gene: TRBV6-6
clone size: -
J gene: TRBJ1-5
D gene: TRBD1
CDR3 DNA: TGTGCCAGCAGTCAAACGGACAGGGGGCGTCATCAGCCCCAGCATTTT
CDR3 protein: CASSQTDRGRHQPQHF

V gene: TRBV7-3
clone size: -
J gene: TRBJ2-3
D gene: -
CDR3 DNA: TGTGCCAGCAGCCTTGACTTAGATACGCAGTATTTT
CDR3 protein: CASSLDLDTQYF

V gene: TRBV18
clone size: -
J gene: TRBJ2-7
D gene: -
CDR3 DNA: TGTGCCAGCTCGTCAGGCGGGATTCCCTACGAGCAGTACTTC
CDR3 protein: CASSSGGIPYEQYF

V gene: TRBV4-1
clone size: few
J gene: TRBJ2-3
D gene: TRBD1
CDR3 DNA: TGCGCCAGCAGCCAAACAGGGGGCATAGATACGCAGTATTTT
CDR3 protein: CASSQTGGIDTQYF

V gene: TRBV11-2
clone size: few
J gene: TRBJ1-3
D gene: -
CDR3 DNA: TGTGCCAGCAGCTCCGAGGTTGGGCAGGGTCCCACTGGAAACACCATATATTTT
CDR3 protein: CASSSEVGQGPTGNTIYF

V gene: TRBV7-9
clone size: few
J gene: TRBJ2-7
D gene: TRBD1
CDR3 DNA: TGTGCCAGCAGCACCTCCCGGCCGGGACAGACCTACGAGCAGTACTTC
CDR3 protein: CASSTSRPGQTYEQYF

V gene: TRBV7-8
clone size: -
J gene: TRBJ2-3
D gene: TRBD1
CDR3 DNA: TGTGCCAGCAGTTCGGACAGGGGGCGCAGCACAGATACGCAGTATTTT
CDR3 protein: CASSSDRGRSTDTQYF

V gene: TRBV19
clone size: -
J gene: TRBJ2-5
D gene: TRBD2
CDR3 DNA: TGTGCCAGTAGTCGCTTAGCGGGAGCTTTGGAGACCCAGTACTTC
CDR3 protein: CASSRLAGALETQYF

V gene: TRBV7-2
clone size: -
J gene: TRBJ2-7
D gene: TRBD2
CDR3 DNA: TGTGCCAGCAGCCGCGGGGACTACAAGAGGTGGTACGAGCAGTACTTC
CDR3 protein: CASSRGDYKRWYEQYF

V gene: TRBV29-1
clone size: -
J gene: TRBJ2-6
D gene: -
CDR3 DNA: TGCAGCGTATACAGCTCTGGGGCCAACGTCCTGACTTTC
CDR3 protein: CSVYSSGANVLTF

V gene: TRBV27
clone size: -
J gene: TRBJ2-7
D gene: -
CDR3 DNA: TGTGCCAGCCTAGTAATTTGGGACTACGAGCAGTACTTC
CDR3 protein: CASLVIWDYEQYF

V gene: TRBV12-5
clone size: -
J gene: TRBJ2-3
D gene: -
CDR3 DNA: TGTGCTAGTGGTCGGGACTTCAGTCCTACGCAGTATTTT
CDR3 protein: CASGRDFSPTQYF

V gene: TRBV20-1
clone size: -
J gene: TRBJ1-1
D gene: -
CDR3 DNA: TGCAGTGCCGCGGGGAACACTGAAGCTTTCTTT
CDR3 protein: CSAAGNTEAFF

V gene: TRBV30
clone size: few
J gene: TRBJ2-6
D gene: -
CDR3 DNA: TGTGCCTGGACTGGGGTCGGGGCCAACGTCCTGACTTTC
CDR3 protein: CAWTGVGANVLTF

V gene: TRBV5-8
clone size: few
J gene: TRBJ1-4
D gene: TRBD1
CDR3 DNA: TGTGCCAGCAGCGATCGGGGGACAGCAACTAATGAAAAACTGTTTTTT
CDR3 protein: CASSDRGTATNEKLFF

V gene: TRBV9
clone size: -
J gene: TRBJ1-1
D gene: TRBD1
CDR3 DNA: TGTGCCAGCAGCGCCAGACAGGGTAACACTGAAGCTTTCTTT
CDR3 protein: CASSARQGNTEAFF

V gene: TRBV20-1
clone size: -
J gene: TRBJ2-1
D gene: -
CDR3 DNA: TGCAGTGCTTTACAGGACAATGAGCAGTTCTTC
CDR3 protein: CSALQDNEQFF

V gene: TRBV11-2
clone size: -
J gene: TRBJ1-4
D gene: -
CDR3 DNA: TGTGCCAGCAGCTTAGGAGGGGAGGGTGCGGCAAAACTGTTTTTT
CDR3 protein: CASSLGGEGAAKLFF

V gene: TRBV2
clone size: -
J gene: TRBJ2-3
D gene: -
CDR3 DNA: TGTGCCAGCAGACCCGGTCTAGCGAGCACAGATACGCAGTATTTT
CDR3 protein: CASRPGLASTDTQYF

V gene: TRBV6-1
clone size: -
J gene: TRBJ1-1
D gene: -
CDR3 DNA: TGTGCCAGCAGGGCTGTTGGGTACGAAGCTTTCTTT
CDR3 protein: CASRAVGYEAFF

V gene: TRBV5-4
clone size: -
J gene: TRBJ2-5
D gene: -
CDR3 DNA: TGTGCCAGCAGGACAGGACTTCAAGAGACCCAGTACTTC
CDR3 protein: CASRTGLQETQYF

V gene: TRBV7-3
clone size: few
J gene: TRBJ1-1
D gene: -
CDR3 DNA: TGTGCCAGCAGTTCGCAGGGAGGTCCGAACACTGAAGCTTTCTTT
CDR3 protein: CASSSQGGPNTEAFF

V gene: TRBV6-5
clone size: -
J gene: TRBJ1-6
D gene: TRBD1
CDR3 DNA: TGTGCCAGCAGTTCCGGACAGGTCAATACAGGATCACCCCTCCACTTT
CDR3 protein: CASSSGQVNTGSPLHF

V gene: TRBV5-6
clone size: -
J gene: TRBJ2-3
D gene: -
CDR3 DNA: TGTGCCAGCAGAGGCTTCGGGAGTCGAGATACGCAGTATTTT
CDR3 protein: CASRGFGSRDTQYF

V gene: TRBV27
clone size: many
J gene: TRBJ2-7
D gene: TRBD1
CDR3 DNA: TGTGCCAGCACCTCGGACAGGGGACGTCGCGAGCAGTACTTC
CDR3 protein: CASTSDRGRREQYF

V gene: TRBV5-1
clone size: -
J gene: TRBJ2-2
D gene: -
CDR3 DNA: TGCGCCAGCAGCAGGGGAATCTCCGGGGAGCTGTTTTTT
CDR3 protein: CASSRGISGELFF

V gene: TRBV7-3
clone size: -
J gene: TRBJ1-2
D gene: -
CDR3 DNA: TGTGCCAGCAGCTTAAAAGACAGACCTAACTATGGCTACACCTTC
CDR3 protein: CASSLKDRPNYGYTF

V gene: TRBV7-9
clone size: -
J gene: TRBJ1-1
D gene: TRBD1
CDR3 DNA: TGTGCCAGCAGCTCGGGACAGGGGTCCTATCTTGAAGCTTTCTTT
CDR3 protein: CASSSGQGSYLEAFF

V gene: TRBV5-1
clone size: -
J gene: TRBJ2-1
D gene: -
CDR3 DNA: TGCGCCAGCAGCTTGGAGGGGTACTCCTACAATGAGCAGTTCTTC
CDR3 protein: CASSLEGYSYNEQFF